This TCR beta chain emerged from a study of HIV-infected children after antiretroviral therapy interruption. Study summary: Most children had recorded EBV and CMV exposure. For the interruption arm, samples span week 0 through about 3 years after study end. In continuous treatment, analyzed samples were from weeks 0, 48 and 150.

Study-level results: Naive CD4+ sequences overlapped less between time points once interruption began.

Sample treatment: PENTA 11 planned treatment interruption arm or continuous ART arm. V lost 5 bases, J lost 5 bases, and 5 bases stayed unmatched. The CDR3 sequence is 14 residues long. Germline V gene lookup returns CDR1 SGHAT and CDR2 FQNNGV. This clonotype was detected a few times. Its antigen is not known. The TCR library was built from RNA with a 3' RACE protocol and unique molecular identifiers. One entry per CDR3 protein, called by TCRdb with MiXCR from the 3' RACE reads. Among 4,000 to 4,500 distinct CDR3 sequences listed, approximately 4.8% were seen once. The sample in question was CD45RO+ CD8+ T cells from PBMCs, pooled from several time points, obtained from a donor given antiretroviral therapy, either interrupted or continuous. Subset noted: memory CD8+ CD45RO+ CD45RA- T cells. The gene calls are TRBV11-2 and TRBJ2-5; TRBD2 aligns across 10 bases. The TCR sequence derives from a pool of human donors with HIV. The CDR3 here is CASSLGLAIETQYF. CDR3 bases: TGTGCCAGCAGCCTGGGACTAGCGATTGAGACCCAGTACTTC. The variable domain in full, completed from reference TRBV11-2 and TRBJ2-5, reads EAGVAQSPRYKIIEKRQSVAFWCNPISGHATLYWYQQILGQGPKLLIQFQNNGVVDDSQLPKDRFSAERLKGVDSTLKIQPAKLEDSAVYLCASSLGLAIETQYFGPGTRLLVL.